This TCR beta chain stems from a study of blood T cell repertoires in COVID-19. Study-wide context: Specimens from acute and convalescent COVID-19 originated in the United States, Italy and Spain.

Libraries were prepared by immunoSEQ multiplex PCR; TCRdb keeps only in-frame clonotypes and omits some of them. Among a few hundred thousand clones listed, around 89% were seen once. Trimming shortened V by 0 bases and J by 3 bases, and 14 bases separated the two germline ends. This CDR3 has 16 residues. The germline gives CDR1 SGDLS, CDR2 YYNGEE. The source of this sequence is a woman in her 40s who had recovered from COVID-19. The genes are TRBV9 and TRBJ2-3, with D possibly being TRBD2 (5 bases). Sequenced material: PBMCs or T cells enriched from blood (not recorded which). The CDR3 loop is CASSVDAQRRTDTQYF. CDR3 sequence (DNA): TGTGCCAGCAGCGTAGATGCCCAAAGGAGGACAGATACGCAGTATTTT.